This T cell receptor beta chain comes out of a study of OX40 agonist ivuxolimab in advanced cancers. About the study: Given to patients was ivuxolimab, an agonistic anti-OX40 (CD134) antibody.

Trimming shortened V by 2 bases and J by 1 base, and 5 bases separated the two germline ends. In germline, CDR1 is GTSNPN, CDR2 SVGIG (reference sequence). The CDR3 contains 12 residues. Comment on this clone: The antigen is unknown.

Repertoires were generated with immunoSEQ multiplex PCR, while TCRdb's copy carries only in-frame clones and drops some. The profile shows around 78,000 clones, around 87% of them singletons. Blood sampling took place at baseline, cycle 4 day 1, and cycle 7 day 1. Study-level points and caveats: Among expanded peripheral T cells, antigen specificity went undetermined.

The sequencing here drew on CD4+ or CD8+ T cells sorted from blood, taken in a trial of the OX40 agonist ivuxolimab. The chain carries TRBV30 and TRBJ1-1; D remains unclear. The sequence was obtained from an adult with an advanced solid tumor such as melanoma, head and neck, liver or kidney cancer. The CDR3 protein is CAWSRWNTEAFF. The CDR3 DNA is TGTGCCTGGAGTCGATGGAACACTGAAGCTTTCTTT.